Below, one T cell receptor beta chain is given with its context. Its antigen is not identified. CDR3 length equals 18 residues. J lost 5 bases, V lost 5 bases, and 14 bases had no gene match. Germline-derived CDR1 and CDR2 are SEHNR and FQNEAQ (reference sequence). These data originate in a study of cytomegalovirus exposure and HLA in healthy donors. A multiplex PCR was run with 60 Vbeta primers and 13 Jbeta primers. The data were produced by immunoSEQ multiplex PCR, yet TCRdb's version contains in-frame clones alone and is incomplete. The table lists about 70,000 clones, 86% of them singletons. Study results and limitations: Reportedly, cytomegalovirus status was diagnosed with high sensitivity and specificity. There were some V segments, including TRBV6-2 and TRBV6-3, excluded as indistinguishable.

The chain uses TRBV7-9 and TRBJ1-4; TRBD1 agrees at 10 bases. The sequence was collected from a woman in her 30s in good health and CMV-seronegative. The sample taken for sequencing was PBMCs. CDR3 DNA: TGTGCCAGCAGCCGCAGGGGCGACGACAGGGGGCGGAATGAAAAACTGTTTTTT. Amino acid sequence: CASSRRGDDRGRNEKLFF.